The clone carrying this T cell receptor (beta chain) was seen only a few times. What it recognizes is unknown. The record originates from a study of naive and memory T cell subsets. V was trimmed by 4 bases and J by 4 bases, leaving 10 bases between them. The length of the CDR3 is 13 residues. Germline CDR1 reads DFQATT; CDR2 reads SNEGSKA (reference sequence). Both TRBC1 and TRBC2 were covered by a beta constant-region primer of two equimolar oligonucleotides. Nested alpha and beta constant-region primers with the SP2 primer drove four PCR rounds on ligated cDNA. TCRdb re-derived calls from the UMI-ligation and nested PCR reads in MiXCR, one entry per CDR3 protein. The sample includes 130,000 to 150,000 distinct CDR3 sequences, 17% seen only once; the top ten take about 0.14%. Notes on the study in general: Over 90% of naive TCR sequences appeared only once after error correction, unlike memory subsets. A few larger clonotypes appeared in naive repertoires, especially CD8, possibly memory cells re-expressing CD45RA.

This TCR was sampled from a human donor in good health. The sequencing sample was made of naive CD4+ T cells from blood. The chain has TRBV20-1 and TRBJ2-2, with D hard to call. For the CDR3, the DNA is TGCAGTGCTACGACTCCGAGCACCGGGGAGCTGTTTTTT. Translated: CSATTPSTGELFF.